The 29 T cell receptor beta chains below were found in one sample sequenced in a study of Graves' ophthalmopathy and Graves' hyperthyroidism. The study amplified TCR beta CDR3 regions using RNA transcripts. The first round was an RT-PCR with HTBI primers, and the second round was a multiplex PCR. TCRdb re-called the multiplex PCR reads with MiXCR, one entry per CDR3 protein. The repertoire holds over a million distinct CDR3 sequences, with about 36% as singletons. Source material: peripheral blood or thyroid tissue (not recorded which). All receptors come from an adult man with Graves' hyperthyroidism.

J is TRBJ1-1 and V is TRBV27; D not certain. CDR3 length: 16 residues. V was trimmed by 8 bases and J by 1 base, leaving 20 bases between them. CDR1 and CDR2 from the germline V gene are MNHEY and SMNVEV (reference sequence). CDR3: CASHKSGEYANTEAFF. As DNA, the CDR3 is TGTGCCAGCCATAAAAGCGGGGAGTACGCGAACACTGAAGCTTTCTTT.

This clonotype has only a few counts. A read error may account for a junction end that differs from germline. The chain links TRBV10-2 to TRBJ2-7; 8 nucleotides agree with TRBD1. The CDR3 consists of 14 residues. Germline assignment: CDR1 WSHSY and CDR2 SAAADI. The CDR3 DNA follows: TGTGCCAGCAGTGGGGACAGGCACAACCACGAGCAGTACTTC. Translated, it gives CASSGDRHNHEQYF.

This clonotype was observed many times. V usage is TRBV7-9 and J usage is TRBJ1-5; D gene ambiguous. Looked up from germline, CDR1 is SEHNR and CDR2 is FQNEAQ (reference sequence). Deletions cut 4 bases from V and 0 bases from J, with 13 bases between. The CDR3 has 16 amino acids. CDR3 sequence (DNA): TGTGCCAGCAGCTCGGACTGGCCGTATAGCAATCAGCCCCAGCATTTT. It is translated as CASSSDWPYSNQPQHF.

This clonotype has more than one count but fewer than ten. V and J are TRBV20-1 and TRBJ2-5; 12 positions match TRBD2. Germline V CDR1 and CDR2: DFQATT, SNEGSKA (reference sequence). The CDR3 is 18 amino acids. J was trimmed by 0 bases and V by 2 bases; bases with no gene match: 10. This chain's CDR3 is CSARRLAGAGGYQETQYF. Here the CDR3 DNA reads TGCAGTGCTAGAAGACTAGCGGGAGCTGGGGGATACCAAGAGACCCAGTACTTC.

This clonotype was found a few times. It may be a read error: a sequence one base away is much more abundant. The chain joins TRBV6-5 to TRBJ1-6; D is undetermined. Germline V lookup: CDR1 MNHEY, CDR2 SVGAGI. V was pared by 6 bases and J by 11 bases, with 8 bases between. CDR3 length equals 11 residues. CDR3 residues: CASSTDPPLHF. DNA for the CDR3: TGTGCCAGCAGCACCGACCCACCCCTCCACTTT.

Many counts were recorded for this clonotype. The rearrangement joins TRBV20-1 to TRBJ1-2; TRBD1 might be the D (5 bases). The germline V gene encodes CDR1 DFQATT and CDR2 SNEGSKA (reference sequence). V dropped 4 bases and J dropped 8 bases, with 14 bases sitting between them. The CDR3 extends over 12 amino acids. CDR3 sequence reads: CSATEGTWGYTF. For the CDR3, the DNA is TGCAGTGCTACAGAAGGGACGTGGGGCTACACCTTC.

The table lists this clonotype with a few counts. This chain's CDR3 is CASSIGPYGQVTYSNQPQHF. CDR3 nucleotide sequence: TGTGCCAGTAGTATAGGCCCTTATGGGCAGGTAACCTATAGCAATCAGCCCCAGCATTTT. The V call is TRBV19, the J call TRBJ1-5; D call uncertain. Trimming shortened V by 1 base and J by 0 bases, and 22 bases separated the two germline ends. Germline V gives CDR1 LNHDA, CDR2 SQIVND (reference sequence). CDR3 length: 20 amino acids.

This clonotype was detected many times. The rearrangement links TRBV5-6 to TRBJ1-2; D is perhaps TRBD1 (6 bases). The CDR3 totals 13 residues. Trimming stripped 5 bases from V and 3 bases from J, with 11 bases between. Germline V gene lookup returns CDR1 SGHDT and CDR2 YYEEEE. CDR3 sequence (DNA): TGTGCCAGCAGTATCGGGACACACTATGGCTACACCTTC. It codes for CASSIGTHYGYTF.

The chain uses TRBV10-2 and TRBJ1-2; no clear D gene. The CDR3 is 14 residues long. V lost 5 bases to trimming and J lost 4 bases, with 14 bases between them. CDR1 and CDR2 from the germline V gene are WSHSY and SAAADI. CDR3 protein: CASSLGLRVYGYTF. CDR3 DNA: TGCGCCAGCAGTTTAGGTCTACGGGTCTATGGCTACACCTTC.

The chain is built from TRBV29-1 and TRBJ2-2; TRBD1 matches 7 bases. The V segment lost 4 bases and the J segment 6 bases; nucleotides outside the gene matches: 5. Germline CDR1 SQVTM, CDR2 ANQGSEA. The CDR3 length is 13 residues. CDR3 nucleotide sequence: TGCAGCGTTGTAGCAGGGGGTCCCGGGGAGCTGTTTTTT. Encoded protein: CSVVAGGPGELFF.

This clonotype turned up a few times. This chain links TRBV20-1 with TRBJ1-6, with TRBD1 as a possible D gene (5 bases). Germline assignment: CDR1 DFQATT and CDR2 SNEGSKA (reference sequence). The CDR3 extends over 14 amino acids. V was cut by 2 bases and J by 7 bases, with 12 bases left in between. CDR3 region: CSARRGRVNSPLHF. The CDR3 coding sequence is TGCAGTGCTAGACGGGGCAGGGTCAATTCACCCCTCCACTTT.

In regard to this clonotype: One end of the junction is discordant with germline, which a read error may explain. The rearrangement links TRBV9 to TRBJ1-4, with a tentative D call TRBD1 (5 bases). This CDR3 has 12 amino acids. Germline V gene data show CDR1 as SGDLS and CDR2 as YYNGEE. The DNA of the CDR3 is TGTGCCAGCAGCGTAAGCGGATCGGGACTGCTTTTT. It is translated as CASSVSGSGLLF.

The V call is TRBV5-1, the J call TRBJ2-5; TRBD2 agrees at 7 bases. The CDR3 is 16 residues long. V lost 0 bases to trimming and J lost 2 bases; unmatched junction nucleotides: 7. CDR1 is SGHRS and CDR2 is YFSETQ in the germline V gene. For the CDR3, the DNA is TGCGCCAGCAGCTTGGCTGCGGCTAGCGGACAAGAGACCCAGTACTTC. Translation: CASSLAAASGQETQYF.

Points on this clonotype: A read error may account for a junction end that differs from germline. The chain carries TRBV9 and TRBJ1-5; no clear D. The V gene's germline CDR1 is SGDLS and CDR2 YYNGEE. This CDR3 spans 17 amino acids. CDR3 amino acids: CASSQAPRMDPDQPQHF. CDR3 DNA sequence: TGCGCCAGCAGCCAAGCTCCGCGAATGGACCCCGATCAGCCCCAGCATTTT.

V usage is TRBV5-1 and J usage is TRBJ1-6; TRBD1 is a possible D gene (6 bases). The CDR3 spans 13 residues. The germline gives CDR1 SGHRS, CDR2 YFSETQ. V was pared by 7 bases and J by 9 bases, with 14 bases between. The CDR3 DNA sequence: TGCGCCAGCGGTCTGACAGGAATTTCACCCCTCCACTTT. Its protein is CASGLTGISPLHF. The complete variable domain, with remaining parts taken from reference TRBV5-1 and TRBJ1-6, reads KAGVTQTPRYLIKTRGQQVTLSCSPISGHRSVSWYQQTPGQGLQFLFEYFSETQRNKGNFPGRFSGRQFSNSRSEMNVSTLELGDSALYLCASGLTGISPLHFGNGTRLTVT.

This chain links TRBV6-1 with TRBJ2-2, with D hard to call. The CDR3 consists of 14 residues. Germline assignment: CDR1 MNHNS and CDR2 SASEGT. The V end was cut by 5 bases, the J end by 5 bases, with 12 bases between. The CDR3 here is CASSYQYMTGELFF. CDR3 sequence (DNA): TGTGCCAGCAGTTATCAGTATATGACCGGGGAGCTGTTTTTT.

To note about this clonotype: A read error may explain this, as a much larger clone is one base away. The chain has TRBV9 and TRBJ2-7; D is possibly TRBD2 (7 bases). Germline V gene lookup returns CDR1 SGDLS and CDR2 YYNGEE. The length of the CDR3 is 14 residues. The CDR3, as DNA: TGCGCCAGCAGCTCCGGACAGAGGGAGGGCGAGCAGTACTTC. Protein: CASSSGQREGEQYF.

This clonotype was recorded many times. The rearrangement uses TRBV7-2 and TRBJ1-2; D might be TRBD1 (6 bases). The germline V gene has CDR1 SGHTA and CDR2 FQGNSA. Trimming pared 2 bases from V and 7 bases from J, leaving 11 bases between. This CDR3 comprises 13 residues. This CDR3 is CASSLSGGGGYTF. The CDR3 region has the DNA TGTGCCAGCAGCTTATCGGGAGGGGGTGGCTACACCTTC.

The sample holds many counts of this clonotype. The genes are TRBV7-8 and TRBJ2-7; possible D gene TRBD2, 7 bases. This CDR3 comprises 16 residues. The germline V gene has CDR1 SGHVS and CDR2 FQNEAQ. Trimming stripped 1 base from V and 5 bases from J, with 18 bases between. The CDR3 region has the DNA TGTGCCAGCAGCTTAGTGGGGGGACGGGGGGCCCACGAGCAGTACTTC. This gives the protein CASSLVGGRGAHEQYF. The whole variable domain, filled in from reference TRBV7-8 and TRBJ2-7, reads GAGVSQSPRYKVAKRGQDVALRCDPISGHVSLFWYQQALGQGPEFLTYFQNEAQLDKSGLPSDRFFAERPEGSVSTLKIQRTQQEDSAVYLCASSLVGGRGAHEQYFGPGTRLTVT.

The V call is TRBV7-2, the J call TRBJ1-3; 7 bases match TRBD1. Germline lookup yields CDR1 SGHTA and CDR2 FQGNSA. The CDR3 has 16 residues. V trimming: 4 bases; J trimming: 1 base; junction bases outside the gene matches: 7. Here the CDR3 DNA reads TGTGCCAGCAGCTCGACAGGGTTCCATTCTGGAAACACCATATATTTT. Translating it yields CASSSTGFHSGNTIYF.

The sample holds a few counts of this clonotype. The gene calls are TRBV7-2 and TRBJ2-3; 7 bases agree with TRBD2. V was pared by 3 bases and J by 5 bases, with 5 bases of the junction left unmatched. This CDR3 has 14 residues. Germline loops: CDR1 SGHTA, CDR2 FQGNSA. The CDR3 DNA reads TGTGCCAGCAGCTTGATACTAGCGAAAGATACGCAGTATTTT. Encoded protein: CASSLILAKDTQYF.

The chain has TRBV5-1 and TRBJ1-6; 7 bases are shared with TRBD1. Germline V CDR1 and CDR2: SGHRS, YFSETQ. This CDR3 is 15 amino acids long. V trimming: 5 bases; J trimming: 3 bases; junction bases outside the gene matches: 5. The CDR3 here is CASRPDRDYNSPLHF. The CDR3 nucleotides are TGCGCCAGCAGGCCCGACAGGGACTATAATTCACCCCTCCACTTT.

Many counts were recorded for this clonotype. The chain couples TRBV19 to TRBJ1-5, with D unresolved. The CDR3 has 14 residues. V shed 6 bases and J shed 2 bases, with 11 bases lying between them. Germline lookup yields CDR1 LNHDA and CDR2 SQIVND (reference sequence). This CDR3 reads CASREGRGNQPQHF. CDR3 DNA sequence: TGTGCCAGTAGAGAGGGTCGGGGCAATCAGCCCCAGCATTTT.

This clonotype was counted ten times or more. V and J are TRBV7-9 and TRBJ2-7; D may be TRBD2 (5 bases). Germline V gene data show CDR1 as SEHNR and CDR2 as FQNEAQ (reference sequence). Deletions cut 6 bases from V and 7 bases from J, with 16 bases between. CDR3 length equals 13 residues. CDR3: CASRPKETGEQYF. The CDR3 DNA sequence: TGTGCCAGCAGACCCAAAGAGACGGGGGAGCAGTACTTC.

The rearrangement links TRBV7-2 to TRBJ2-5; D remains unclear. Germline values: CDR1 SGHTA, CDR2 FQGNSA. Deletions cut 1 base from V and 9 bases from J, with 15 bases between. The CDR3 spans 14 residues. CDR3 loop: CASSLVGGDQPQYF. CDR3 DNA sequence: TGTGCCAGCAGCTTAGTCGGTGGGGATCAGCCCCAGTACTTC. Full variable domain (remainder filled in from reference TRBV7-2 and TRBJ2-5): GAGVSQSPSNKVTEKGKDVELRCDPISGHTALYWYRQSLGQGLEFLIYFQGNSAPDKSGLPSDRFSAERTGGSVSTLTIQRTQQEDSAVYLCASSLVGGDQPQYFGPGTRLLVL.

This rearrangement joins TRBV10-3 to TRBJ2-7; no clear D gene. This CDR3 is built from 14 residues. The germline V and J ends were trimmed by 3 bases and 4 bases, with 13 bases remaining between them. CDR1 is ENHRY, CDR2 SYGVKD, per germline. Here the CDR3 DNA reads TGTGCCATCAGTGACTCTCCGCCGGGTTACGAGCAGTACTTC. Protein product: CAISDSPPGYEQYF.

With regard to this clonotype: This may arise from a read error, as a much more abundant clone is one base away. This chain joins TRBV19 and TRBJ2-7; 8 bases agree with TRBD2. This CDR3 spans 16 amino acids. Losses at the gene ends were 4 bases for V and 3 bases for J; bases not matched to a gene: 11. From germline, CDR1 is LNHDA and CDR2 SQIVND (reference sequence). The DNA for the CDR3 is TGTGCCAGTAGTAATCCGATTAGCGGGAACGTCTACGAGCAGTACTTC. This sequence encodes CASSNPISGNVYEQYF.

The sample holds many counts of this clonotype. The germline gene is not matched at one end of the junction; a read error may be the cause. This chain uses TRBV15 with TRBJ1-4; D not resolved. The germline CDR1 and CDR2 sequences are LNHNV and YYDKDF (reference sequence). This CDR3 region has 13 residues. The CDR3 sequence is CAASDATNEKLFF. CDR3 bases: TGTGCCGCCAGCGATGCAACTAATGAAAAACTGTTTTTT.

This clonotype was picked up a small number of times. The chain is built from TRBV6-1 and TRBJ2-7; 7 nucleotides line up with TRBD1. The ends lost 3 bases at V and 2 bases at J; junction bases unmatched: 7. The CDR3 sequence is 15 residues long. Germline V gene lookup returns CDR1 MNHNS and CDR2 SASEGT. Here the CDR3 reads CASSDQGVRTYEQYF. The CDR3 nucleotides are TGTGCCAGCAGTGACCAGGGGGTTCGAACCTACGAGCAGTACTTC.